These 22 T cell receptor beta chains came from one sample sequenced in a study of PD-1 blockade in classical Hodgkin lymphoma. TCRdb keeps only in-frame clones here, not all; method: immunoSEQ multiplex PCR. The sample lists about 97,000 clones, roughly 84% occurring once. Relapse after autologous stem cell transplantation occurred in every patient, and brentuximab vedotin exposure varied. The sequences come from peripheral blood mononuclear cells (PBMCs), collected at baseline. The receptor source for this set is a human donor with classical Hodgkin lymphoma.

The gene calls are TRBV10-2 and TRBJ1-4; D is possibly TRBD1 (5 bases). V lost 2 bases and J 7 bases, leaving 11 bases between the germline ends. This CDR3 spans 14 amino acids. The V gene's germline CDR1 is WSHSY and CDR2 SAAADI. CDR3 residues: CASSEEGYSEKLFF. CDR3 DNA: TGCGCCAGCAGTGAGGAGGGGTATTCTGAAAAACTGTTTTTT.

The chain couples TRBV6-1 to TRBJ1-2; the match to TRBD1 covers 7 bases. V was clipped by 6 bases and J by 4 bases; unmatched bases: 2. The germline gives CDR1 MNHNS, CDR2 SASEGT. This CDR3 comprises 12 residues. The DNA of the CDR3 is TGTGCCAGCAGCGGACAGGCCTATGGCTACACCTTC. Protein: CASSGQAYGYTF.

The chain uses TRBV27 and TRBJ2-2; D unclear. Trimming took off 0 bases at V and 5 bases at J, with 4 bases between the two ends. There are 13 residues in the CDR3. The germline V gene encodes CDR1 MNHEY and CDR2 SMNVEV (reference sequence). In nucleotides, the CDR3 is TGTGCCAGCAGTTTATCGTGGACCGGGGAGCTGTTTTTT. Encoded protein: CASSLSWTGELFF.

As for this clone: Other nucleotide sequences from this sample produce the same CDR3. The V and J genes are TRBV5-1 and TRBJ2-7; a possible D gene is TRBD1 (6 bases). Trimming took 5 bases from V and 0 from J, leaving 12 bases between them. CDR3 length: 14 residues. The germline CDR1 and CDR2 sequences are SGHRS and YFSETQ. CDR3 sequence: CASSGRGNSYEQYF. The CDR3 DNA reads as TGCGCCAGCAGTGGCAGGGGAAACTCCTACGAGCAGTACTTC.

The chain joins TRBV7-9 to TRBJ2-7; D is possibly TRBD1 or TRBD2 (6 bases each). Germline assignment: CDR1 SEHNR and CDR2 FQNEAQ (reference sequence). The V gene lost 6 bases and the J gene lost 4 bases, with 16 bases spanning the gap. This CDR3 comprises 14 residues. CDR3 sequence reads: CASRSQGGLYEQYF. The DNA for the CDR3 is TGTGCCAGCAGATCACAGGGAGGTTTGTACGAGCAGTACTTC.

Written as DNA, the CDR3 is TGTGCCAGTAATTATAGGGGGACCTATGGCTACACCTTC. The encoded protein is CASNYRGTYGYTF. The rearrangement uses TRBV19 and TRBJ1-2; TRBD1 might be the D (6 bases). Germline CDR1 is LNHDA and CDR2 is SQIVND (reference sequence). The V gene lost 7 bases and the J gene lost 4 bases, with 13 bases spanning the gap. The CDR3 is made up of 13 amino acids.

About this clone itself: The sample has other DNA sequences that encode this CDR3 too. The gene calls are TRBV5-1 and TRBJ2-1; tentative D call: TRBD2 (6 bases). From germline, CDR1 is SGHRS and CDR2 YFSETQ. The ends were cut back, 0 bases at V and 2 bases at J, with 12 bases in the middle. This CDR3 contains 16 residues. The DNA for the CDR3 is TGCGCCAGCAGCTTGGTTCCGGGAGCCACCTACAATGAGCAGTTCTTC. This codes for CASSLVPGATYNEQFF.

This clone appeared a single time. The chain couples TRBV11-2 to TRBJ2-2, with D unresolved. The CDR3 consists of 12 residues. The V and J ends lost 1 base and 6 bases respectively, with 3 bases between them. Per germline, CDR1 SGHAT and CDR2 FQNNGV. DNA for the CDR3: TGTGCCAGCAGCTTAGTTCCCGGGGAGCTGTTTTTT. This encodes CASSLVPGELFF.

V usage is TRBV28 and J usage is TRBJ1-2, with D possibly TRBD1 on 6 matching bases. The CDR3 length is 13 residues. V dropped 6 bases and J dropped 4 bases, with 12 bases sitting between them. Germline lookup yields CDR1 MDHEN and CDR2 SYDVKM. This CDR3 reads CASRGHPSYGYTF. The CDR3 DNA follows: TGTGCCAGCAGGGGACACCCCTCCTATGGCTACACCTTC.

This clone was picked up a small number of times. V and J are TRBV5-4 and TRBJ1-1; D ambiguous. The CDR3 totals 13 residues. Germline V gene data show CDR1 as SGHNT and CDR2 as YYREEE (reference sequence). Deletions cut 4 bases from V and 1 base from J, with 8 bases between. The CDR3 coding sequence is TGTGCCAGCAGCCTCACTTCGAACACTGAAGCTTTCTTT. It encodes CASSLTSNTEAFF.

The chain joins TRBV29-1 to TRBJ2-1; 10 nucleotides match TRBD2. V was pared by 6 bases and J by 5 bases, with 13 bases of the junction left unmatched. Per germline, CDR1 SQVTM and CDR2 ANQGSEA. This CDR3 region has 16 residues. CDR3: CSVEPLAGARNNEQFF. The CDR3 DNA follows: TGCAGCGTGGAACCCCTAGCGGGAGCGAGGAACAATGAGCAGTTCTTC.

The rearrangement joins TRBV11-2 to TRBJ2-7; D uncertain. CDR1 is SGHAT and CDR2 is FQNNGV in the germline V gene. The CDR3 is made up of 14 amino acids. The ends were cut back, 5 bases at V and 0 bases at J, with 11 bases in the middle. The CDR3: CASSLVRHSYEQYF. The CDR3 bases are TGTGCCAGCAGCCTCGTTCGACACTCCTACGAGCAGTACTTC.

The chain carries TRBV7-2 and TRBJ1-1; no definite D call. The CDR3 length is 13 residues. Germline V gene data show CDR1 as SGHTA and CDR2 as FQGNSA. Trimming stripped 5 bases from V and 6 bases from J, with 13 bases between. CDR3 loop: CASSPEGWAEAFF. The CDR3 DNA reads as TGTGCCAGCAGCCCCGAAGGATGGGCTGAAGCTTTCTTT.

The CDR3 protein is CASSYSRSIGGYTF. In nucleotides, the CDR3 is TGTGCCAGCAGTTACAGCCGGAGTATAGGAGGCTACACCTTC. The chain is built from TRBV6-5 and TRBJ1-2; D not resolved. CDR3 length: 14 residues. Per the germline V gene, CDR1 is MNHEY and CDR2 is SVGAGI. With 2 bases removed from V and 8 bases from J, the gap between germline ends came to 15 bases.

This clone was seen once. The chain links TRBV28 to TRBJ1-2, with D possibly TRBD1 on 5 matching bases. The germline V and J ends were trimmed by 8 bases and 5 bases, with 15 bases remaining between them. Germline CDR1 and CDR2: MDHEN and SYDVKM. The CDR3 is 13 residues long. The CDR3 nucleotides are TGTGCCAGCGGGGGATCAGGCTTATATGGCTACACCTTC. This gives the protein CASGGSGLYGYTF.

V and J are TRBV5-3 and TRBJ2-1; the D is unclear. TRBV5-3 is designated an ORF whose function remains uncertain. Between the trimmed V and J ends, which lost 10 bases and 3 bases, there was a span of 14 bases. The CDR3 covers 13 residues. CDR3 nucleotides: TGTGCCTCTGTCAGAATCAACTACAATGAGCAGTTCTTC. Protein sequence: CASVRINYNEQFF.

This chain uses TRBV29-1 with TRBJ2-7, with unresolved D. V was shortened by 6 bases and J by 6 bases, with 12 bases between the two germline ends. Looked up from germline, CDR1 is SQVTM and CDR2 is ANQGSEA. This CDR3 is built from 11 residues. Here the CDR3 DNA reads TGCAGCGTCGCAAACTCAGCCGAGCAGTACTTC. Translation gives CSVANSAEQYF.

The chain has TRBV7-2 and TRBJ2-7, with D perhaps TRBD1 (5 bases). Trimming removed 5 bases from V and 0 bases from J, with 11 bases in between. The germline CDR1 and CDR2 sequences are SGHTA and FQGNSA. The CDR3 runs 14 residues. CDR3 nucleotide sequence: TGTGCCAGCAGCCTCGACAGATCCTCCTACGAGCAGTACTTC. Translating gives CASSLDRSSYEQYF.

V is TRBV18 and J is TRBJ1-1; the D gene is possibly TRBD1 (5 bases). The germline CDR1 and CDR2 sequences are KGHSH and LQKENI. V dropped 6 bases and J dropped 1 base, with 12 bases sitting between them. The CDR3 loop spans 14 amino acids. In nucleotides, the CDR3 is TGTGCCAGCTCCCTCAAAACAGGGAACACTGAAGCTTTCTTT. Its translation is CASSLKTGNTEAFF.

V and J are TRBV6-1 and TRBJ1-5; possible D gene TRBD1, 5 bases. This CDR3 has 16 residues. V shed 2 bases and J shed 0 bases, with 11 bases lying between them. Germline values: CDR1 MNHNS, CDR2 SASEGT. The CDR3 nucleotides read TGTGCCAGCAGTGAACAGGGTAGGATTAGCAATCAGCCCCAGCATTTT. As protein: CASSEQGRISNQPQHF.

CDR3: CASSQGREGLQPSEQYF. CDR3 coding DNA: TGCGCCAGCAGTCAGGGCCGCGAAGGGCTTCAGCCTTCCGAGCAGTACTTC. The chain has TRBV23-1 and TRBJ2-7; D ambiguous. TRBV23-1 is reported as an ORF; its role is uncertain. The V gene lost 3 bases and the J gene lost 6 bases, with 24 bases spanning the gap. The CDR3 spans 17 residues.

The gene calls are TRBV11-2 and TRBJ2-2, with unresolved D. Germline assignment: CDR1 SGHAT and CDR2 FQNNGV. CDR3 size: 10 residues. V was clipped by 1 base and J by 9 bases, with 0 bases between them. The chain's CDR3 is CASSLGELFF. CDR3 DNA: TGTGCCAGCAGCTTAGGGGAGCTGTTTTTT.